One and the same sample provided the 18 T cell receptor beta chains below, sequenced in a study of T-cell reconstitution after alpha-beta-depleted transplantation in children. Researchers prepared the TCRbeta library using unique molecular identifiers, the study reports. TCRdb recomputed calls from the PCR reads with MiXCR, one row per CDR3 protein. The sample holds 200,000 or so distinct CDR3 sequences, 5% to 6.5% seen once. The specimen was PBMCs, collected before TCRalphabeta/CD19-depleted stem cell transplant. These TCRs come from a girl under three years old with combined immunodeficiency, due to receive a stem cell transplant.

This clonotype has a count of ten or more. This chain's CDR3 is CSAGRSGGWDTQYF. For the CDR3, the DNA is TGCAGTGCTGGACGTAGCGGGGGCTGGGATACGCAGTATTTT. The rearrangement links TRBV20-1 to TRBJ2-3; 9 nucleotides match TRBD2. Germline V gene lookup returns CDR1 DFQATT and CDR2 SNEGSKA (reference sequence). J gave up 6 bases and V 5 bases, and 9 bases lay outside the gene matches. The CDR3 loop spans 14 amino acids.

There are many counts of this clonotype. The gene calls are TRBV20-1 and TRBJ2-2; TRBD2 is a possible D gene (5 bases). Germline assignment: CDR1 DFQATT and CDR2 SNEGSKA (reference sequence). Between the trimmed V and J ends, which lost 1 base and 1 base, there was a span of 10 bases. CDR3 length equals 15 residues. CDR3 sequence (DNA): TGCAGTGCTAGAGGGGTAGCGCGGAACACCGGGGAGCTGTTTTTT. Its protein is CSARGVARNTGELFF.

At least ten counts were recorded for this clonotype. This sequence joins TRBV7-9 and TRBJ2-1; 11 bases fit TRBD2. This CDR3 has 15 amino acids. Per the germline V gene, CDR1 is SEHNR and CDR2 is FQNEAQ (reference sequence). The ends lost 5 bases at V and 3 bases at J; junction bases unmatched: 3. The CDR3 nucleotides read TGTGCCAGCAGCCGACTAGCGGGGAGCTACAATGAGCAGTTCTTC. Protein: CASSRLAGSYNEQFF.

This clonotype has a single count. A much larger clone differs by one base, so this may be a read error. V usage is TRBV7-9 and J usage is TRBJ2-3; TRBD2 is a possible D gene (6 bases). The V end was cut by 6 bases, the J end by 10 bases, with 23 bases between. Germline V gene data show CDR1 as SEHNR and CDR2 as FQNEAQ (reference sequence). The CDR3 runs to 15 residues. CDR3 coding DNA: TGTGCCAGCAGACACCGGGACTTCCCTATTCGGTCGCAGTATTTT. Translating it yields CASRHRDFPIRSQYF. Complete variable domain (other parts from reference TRBV7-9 and TRBJ2-3): DTGVSQNPRHKITKRGQNVTFRCDPISEHNRLYWYRQTLGQGPEFLTYFQNEAQLEKSRLLSDRFSAERPKGSFSTLEIQRTEQGDSAMYLCASRHRDFPIRSQYFGPGTRLTVL.

A few counts support this clonotype. V is TRBV4-1 and J is TRBJ2-7; tentatively, D is TRBD2 (5 bases). Germline V gives CDR1 MGHRA, CDR2 YSYEKL. V was cut by 2 bases and J by 0 bases, with 20 bases left in between. The CDR3 runs to 18 residues. The DNA of the CDR3 is TGCGCCAGCAGCCAATCTGTCGGAGGACCTGGCTACTCCTACGAGCAGTACTTC. Translated, it gives CASSQSVGGPGYSYEQYF.

The table lists this clonotype with many counts. The chain uses TRBV20-1 and TRBJ2-7; the D call may be TRBD1 or TRBD2 (5 bases each). Germline assignment: CDR1 DFQATT and CDR2 SNEGSKA (reference sequence). The CDR3 runs 13 residues. Trimming left V 1 base short and J 3 bases short, with 10 bases between. The CDR3 nucleotides are TGCAGTGCTAGAGGGGACGGAATCTACGAGCAGTACTTC. Amino acids: CSARGDGIYEQYF.

This clonotype has at least ten counts. The rearrangement links TRBV2 to TRBJ2-1; 9 bases align to TRBD2. The CDR3 is 18 amino acids. Germline CDR1 SNHLY, CDR2 FYNNEI. The V and J ends lost 3 bases and 0 bases, in that order; junction bases with no gene match: 9. The DNA for the CDR3 is TGTGCCAGCAGTGAGATCGGGTCTAGCGGGGTCTCCTACAATGAGCAGTTCTTC. This gives the protein CASSEIGSSGVSYNEQFF.

There are many counts of this clonotype. The chain carries TRBV20-1 and TRBJ2-1, with D perhaps given as TRBD1 or TRBD2 (5 bases each). The length of the CDR3 is 17 residues. Germline V CDR1 and CDR2: DFQATT, SNEGSKA (reference sequence). V gave up 1 base and J gave up 4 bases, with 20 bases separating them. CDR3 in DNA: TGCAGTGCTAGAGCCCTACTCCGGGACGGCTTATACAATGAGCAGTTCTTC. Translation: CSARALLRDGLYNEQFF.

There are many counts of this clonotype. The chain joins TRBV6-1 to TRBJ2-7; tentative D call: TRBD1 (6 bases). CDR1 is MNHNS, CDR2 SASEGT, per germline. V lost 6 bases, J lost 3 bases, and 18 bases lay in between. This CDR3 has 15 amino acids. The CDR3 sequence: CASSSGTPTNYEQYF. The CDR3, as DNA: TGTGCCAGCAGCTCCGGGACACCTACCAACTACGAGCAGTACTTC.

This clonotype was detected ten times or more. The chain uses TRBV27 and TRBJ2-1; 8 bases are a match to TRBD2. V was clipped by 6 bases and J by 3 bases; unmatched bases: 4. The CDR3 spans 14 residues. Germline assignment: CDR1 MNHEY and CDR2 SMNVEV (reference sequence). The CDR3 protein is CASSRGTSYNEQFF. DNA of the CDR3: TGTGCCAGCAGCCGCGGGACTAGCTACAATGAGCAGTTCTTC.

This clonotype appeared many times. This chain joins TRBV7-9 and TRBJ2-5, with D tentatively TRBD1 (5 bases). The CDR3 spans 14 residues. The germline V gene encodes CDR1 SEHNR and CDR2 FQNEAQ (reference sequence). V lost 6 bases and J 5 bases, leaving 16 bases between the germline ends. The CDR3 is CASRFGRTMETQYF. CDR3 bases: TGTGCCAGCAGATTTGGACGGACAATGGAGACCCAGTACTTC.

The rearrangement links TRBV7-6 to TRBJ2-3; a weak D match, TRBD1 (5 bases). The germline gives CDR1 SGHVS, CDR2 FNYEAQ. CDR3 length: 13 residues. V lost 3 bases and J 6 bases, leaving 10 bases between the germline ends. CDR3 loop: CASSLGRPDTQYF. In DNA form, the CDR3 reads TGTGCCAGCAGCTTGGGGCGGCCCGATACGCAGTATTTT.

In this sample, this clonotype turned up many times. The chain couples TRBV29-1 to TRBJ2-7, with D perhaps TRBD2 (6 bases). Per germline, CDR1 SQVTM and CDR2 ANQGSEA. The CDR3 has 13 amino acids. The V end was cut by 5 bases, the J end by 6 bases, with 17 bases between. The CDR3 is CSVQLGQGGEQYF. The CDR3 bases are TGCAGCGTTCAATTAGGGCAGGGAGGCGAGCAGTACTTC.

This clonotype was seen at least ten times. V is TRBV20-1 and J is TRBJ2-7; TRBD2 agrees at 7 bases. Unmatched junction bases numbered 12, after V lost 6 bases and J lost 7 bases. Germline lookup yields CDR1 DFQATT and CDR2 SNEGSKA (reference sequence). The CDR3 runs 13 residues. CDR3 nucleotides: TGCAGTGCCTCCTTAGCGGGTCGATCTGAGCAGTACTTC. Translation: CSASLAGRSEQYF.

The table lists this clonotype with many counts. V gene TRBV12-3 or TRBV12-4 combines with J gene TRBJ1-1; D is uncertain. V was shortened by 1 base and J by 7 bases, with 13 bases between the two germline ends. The CDR3 is 14 amino acids. The CDR3 DNA is TGTGCCAGCAGTTTAGAAGCGGGGATGGTTGAAGCTTTCTTT. Protein product: CASSLEAGMVEAFF.

The chain recombines TRBV29-1 with TRBJ1-1; D unresolved. V lost 5 bases and J 6 bases, leaving 10 bases between the germline ends. The CDR3 spans 11 residues. The V gene's germline CDR1 is SQVTM and CDR2 ANQGSEA. The CDR3 bases are TGCAGCGTTAAATCAGGTTCTGAAGCTTTCTTT. Translation gives CSVKSGSEAFF. Full variable domain (missing parts from reference TRBV29-1 and TRBJ1-1): SAVISQKPSRDICQRGTSLTIQCQVDSQVTMMFWYRQQPGQSLTLIATANQGSEATYESGFVIDKFPISRPNLTFSTLTVSNMSPEDSSIYLCSVKSGSEAFFGQGTRLTVV.

This clonotype was observed many times. CDR3 nucleotides: TGTGCCAGCAGTTTACCAAGGACAGTCCCCGAACCCCCATATGGCTACACCTTC. As protein: CASSLPRTVPEPPYGYTF. V and J are TRBV28 and TRBJ1-2; possible D gene TRBD1, 6 bases. The CDR3 is made up of 18 amino acids. The V and J ends lost 2 bases and 5 bases respectively, with 24 bases between them. Germline values: CDR1 MDHEN, CDR2 SYDVKM.

This clonotype was picked up a small number of times. The chain carries TRBV19 and TRBJ2-7; TRBD2 is a possible D gene (7 bases). The germline gives CDR1 LNHDA, CDR2 SQIVND (reference sequence). V gave up 8 bases and J gave up 3 bases, with 17 bases separating them. This CDR3 is built from 14 residues. CDR3 protein: CASSFGGAGYEQYF. The CDR3 DNA is TGTGCCAGTTCGTTTGGGGGGGCAGGCTACGAGCAGTACTTC.